The following is a TCR beta chain sequence with its context. These data come from a study of blood T cell repertoires in COVID-19. Methods used by the authors: Researchers report that nucleated cell counts were estimated from reference gene primer amplification. Sequencing was performed with immunoSEQ multiplex PCR; in TCRdb, only in-frame clones are kept and a portion is missing. V and J calls and clone size are copied from that table; D and trimming were computed from the DNA. The table has 50,000 to 70,000 clones, around three quarters seen once. CDR3 length equals 12 residues. Per germline, CDR1 SGHTS and CDR2 YDEGEE. Trimming shortened V by 4 bases and J by 3 bases, and 7 bases separated the two germline ends.

The receptor's source is a man aged 60 to 69 with acute or convalescent COVID-19. What was sequenced was peripheral blood. The chain is built from TRBV5-8 and TRBJ1-1; no clear D. CDR3 region: CASSTTHTEAFF. The CDR3 coding sequence is TGTGCCAGCAGCACCACTCACACTGAAGCTTTCTTT.